This paragraph covers one TCR beta chain sequence. This sample was included in a study of blood T cell repertoires in COVID-19. Study at large: Samples of COVID-19 (acute and convalescent) were obtained from the United States, Italy and Spain. Sample material is recorded as cDNA or gDNA derived from T cells, B-cell-depleted T cells, or PBMCs.

Germline values: CDR1 MNHEY, CDR2 SMNVEV (reference sequence). V was pared by 3 bases and J by 1 base, with 10 bases between. This CDR3 is 15 amino acids long. Here immunoSEQ multiplex PCR was the method, and the copy in TCRdb shows in-frame clones only, minus some. The data hold about 64,000 clones, with 75% to 95% observed a single time. The material sequenced was peripheral blood. The receptor was derived from a woman older than 75 with active COVID-19. The chain carries TRBV27 and TRBJ2-1, with a weak D call TRBD1 (6 bases). The CDR3 region has the DNA TGTGCCAGCAGTTTCGAGGGGGAATCCTACAATGAGCAGTTCTTC. Protein product: CASSFEGESYNEQFF.